This TCR beta chain was recovered during a study of cytomegalovirus exposure and HLA in healthy donors. General study findings and limits: TRBV6-2, TRBV6-3 and some other V segments were excluded as indistinguishable.

From germline, CDR1 is SGHVS and CDR2 FNYEAQ. The V end was cut by 5 bases, the J end by 1 base, with 12 bases between. This CDR3 region has 14 residues. A note on this clone: What it recognizes is unknown.

PCR used 60 Vbeta primers and 13 Jbeta primers. TCRdb's table, derived via immunoSEQ multiplex PCR, lists solely in-frame clones and lacks some. The table records approximately 140,000 clones, 65% to 85% of them present only once. The source material was PBMCs. This sequence joins TRBV7-6 and TRBJ2-7; maybe TRBD1 (5 bases). The TCR sequence derives from a male donor in good health and CMV-seronegative. The CDR3 DNA reads as TGTGCCAGCAGCCCCTTGACAGAGTCCTACGAGCAGTACTTC. It specifies CASSPLTESYEQYF.